A single sample gave rise to the 15 T cell receptor beta chains below, sequenced in a study of T cells after yellow fever vaccination (dated by TCRdb to between 2018 and 2021). The method was 5' RACE. The listed sequencing device is Illumina HiSeq 2500. TCRdb reprocessed the public reads (quality trimming at Q25 with fastp, clone calling with MiXCR) and kept in-frame beta chains. Here each entry gathers all rows of one CDR3 protein and keeps the most common genes and DNA. Here the sample has 200,000 to 300,000 distinct CDR3 sequences; 5.5% to 8.5% occur a single time. The biggest ten clones account for 0.85% to 1.2% of the sample. In the paper's terms, the treatment or condition label means: live attenuated yellow fever vaccine strain. The material sequenced was CD4+ T cells sorted from PBMCs, taken on the day of the yellow fever booster vaccination. The receptor set was obtained from a young man who received the YFV17D yellow fever vaccine.

The genes are TRBV7-3 and TRBJ2-3, with D unresolved. The CDR3 loop spans 15 amino acids. CDR1 SGHTA and CDR2 FQGTGA come from the germline V gene. Trimming took off 5 bases at V and 5 bases at J, with 17 bases between the two ends. The CDR3 DNA is TGTGCCAGCAGCCGGAATGCGCTGACACAAGATACGCAGTATTTT. It translates to CASSRNALTQDTQYF. The entire variable domain, with the rest obtained from reference TRBV7-3 and TRBJ2-3, is as follows: GAGVSQTPSNKVTEKGKYVELRCDPISGHTALYWYRQSLGQGPEFLIYFQGTGAADDSGLPNDRFFAVRPEGSVSTLKIQRTERGDSAVYLCASSRNALTQDTQYFGPGTRLTVL.

This chain joins TRBV10-3 and TRBJ2-4; 9 bases line up with TRBD2. The V segment lost 6 bases and the J segment 4 bases; nucleotides outside the gene matches: 1. The germline CDR1 and CDR2 sequences are ENHRY and SYGVKD. The CDR3 is made up of 13 amino acids. The CDR3 sequence: CAIRAGGKNIQYF. The CDR3, as DNA: TGTGCCATCAGGGCGGGAGGGAAAAACATTCAGTACTTC.

The chain uses TRBV11-2 and TRBJ2-1, with TRBD2 matching over 14 bases. Germline V gene data show CDR1 as SGHAT and CDR2 as FQNNGV. J was trimmed by 15 bases and V by 5 bases; bases with no gene match: 12. This CDR3 region has 15 residues. The CDR3 region has the DNA TGTGCCAGCAGCGAACCGGGACTAGCGGGAGAAAATCGGTTCTTC. As protein: CASSEPGLAGENRFF.

This rearrangement joins TRBV4-3 to TRBJ1-4; D is unclear. CDR1 is LGHNA, CDR2 YSLEER, per germline. V was shortened by 4 bases and J by 8 bases, with 14 bases between the two germline ends. This CDR3 region has 14 residues. The CDR3 DNA sequence: TGCGCCAGCAGCCTTAAGGGCGGCCGGGAAAAACTGTTTTTT. Translated, it gives CASSLKGGREKLFF.

This clonotype was seen a handful of times. The rearrangement joins TRBV10-3 to TRBJ2-7; no clear D. Germline V gene sequence: CDR1 ENHRY, CDR2 SYGVKD. The CDR3 sequence is 13 residues long. V was cut by 4 bases and J by 6 bases, with 13 bases left in between. The CDR3 sequence: CAISARTAGEQYF. CDR3 in DNA: TGTGCCATCAGTGCCCGTACCGCCGGCGAGCAGTACTTC.

The rearrangement links TRBV28 to TRBJ2-5, with unresolved D. Germline-derived CDR1 and CDR2 are MDHEN and SYDVKM. Between the trimmed V and J ends, which lost 2 bases and 5 bases, there was a span of 9 bases. This CDR3 is 13 amino acids long. CDR3 DNA sequence: TGTGCCAGCAGTTTACCGGGTACGGAGACCCAGTACTTC. It translates to CASSLPGTETQYF.

This clonotype has more than one count but fewer than ten. The chain links TRBV19 to TRBJ2-1, with 11 bases matching TRBD2. Germline V gene data show CDR1 as LNHDA and CDR2 as SQIVND (reference sequence). V lost 7 bases and J lost 8; bases outside the gene matches: 7. The CDR3 spans 14 residues. CDR3 sequence reads: CASTRTSGFYEQFF. The CDR3 bases are TGTGCCAGTACCCGGACTAGCGGGTTCTATGAGCAGTTCTTC. Variable domain in full (rest from reference TRBV19 and TRBJ2-1): DGGITQSPKYLFRKEGQNVTLSCEQNLNHDAMYWYRQDPGQGLRLIYYSQIVNDFQKGDIAEGYSVSREKKESFPLTVTSAQKNPTAFYLCASTRTSGFYEQFFGPGTRLTVL.

This clonotype was recorded many times. The rearrangement links TRBV7-7 to TRBJ2-2; no clear D. Germline assignment: CDR1 SSHAT and CDR2 FNYEAQ (reference sequence). V gave up 5 bases and J gave up 6 bases, with 13 bases separating them. The CDR3 contains 14 residues. The chain's CDR3 is CASSLRTTAGELFF. CDR3 coding DNA: TGTGCCAGCAGCCTTCGGACCACGGCCGGGGAGCTGTTTTTT.

This clonotype was observed a few times. The chain is built from TRBV6-1 and TRBJ2-3; the D gene is possibly TRBD2 (6 bases). Trimming stripped 8 bases from V and 3 bases from J, with 12 bases between. CDR1 and CDR2 (germline): MNHNS, SASEGT. The CDR3 contains 13 residues. The CDR3 reads CASGLGGTDTQYF. The CDR3 nucleotides read TGTGCCAGCGGCCTTGGGGGGACAGATACGCAGTATTTT.

In regard to this clonotype: This may stem from a read error, because a much larger clone lies one nucleotide away. This chain links TRBV28 with TRBJ2-1, with 13 bases matching TRBD2. Germline V lookup: CDR1 MDHEN, CDR2 SYDVKM. The CDR3 is 15 amino acids. The CDR3, as DNA: TGTGCCAGCTGGACTAGCGGGAGCTCCTACAATGGGCAGTTCTTC. Its protein is CASWTSGSSYNGQFF.

This clonotype occurred a few times. The J gene is TRBJ2-3, the V gene TRBV12-3 or TRBV12-4; 9 bases agree with TRBD1. The CDR3 spans 15 residues. The ends lost 6 bases at V and 4 bases at J; junction bases unmatched: 8. CDR3 sequence reads: CASSPGTGWADTQYF. In DNA form, the CDR3 reads TGTGCCAGCAGCCCGGGGACAGGGTGGGCAGATACGCAGTATTTT.

CDR3 protein: CASSPGTFSGANVLTF. DNA of the CDR3: TGTGCCAGTAGCCCCGGGACTTTCTCTGGGGCCAACGTCCTGACTTTC. The rearrangement joins TRBV19 to TRBJ2-6; maybe TRBD2 (6 bases). This CDR3 contains 16 residues. Trimming stripped 6 bases from V and 0 bases from J, with 12 bases between. Germline loops: CDR1 LNHDA, CDR2 SQIVND (reference sequence).

There are a few counts of this clonotype. The genes are TRBV5-1 and TRBJ1-1; 7 nucleotides line up with TRBD1. The CDR3 runs to 15 residues. V trimming: 3 bases; J trimming: 7 bases; junction bases outside the gene matches: 12. CDR1 and CDR2 (germline): SGHRS, YFSETQ. CDR3 in amino acids: CASSSRQGLCGEAFF. Here the CDR3 DNA reads TGCGCCAGCAGCTCCCGACAGGGTTTGTGTGGTGAAGCTTTCTTT.

There are many counts of this clonotype. The chain combines TRBV5-1 with TRBJ1-2; the match to TRBD1 covers 7 bases. Losses at the gene ends were 2 bases for V and 6 bases for J; bases not matched to a gene: 10. Germline lookup yields CDR1 SGHRS and CDR2 YFSETQ. The CDR3 is 15 residues long. CDR3 nucleotide sequence: TGCGCCAGCAGCTTCACGGGAGGGGGCGTTCATGGCTACACCTTC. This encodes CASSFTGGGVHGYTF.

This clonotype has ten or more counts. This rearrangement joins TRBV7-9 to TRBJ2-7; D is unclear. Per the germline V gene, CDR1 is SEHNR and CDR2 is FQNEAQ (reference sequence). V shed 6 bases and J shed 0 bases, with 6 bases lying between them. The CDR3 consists of 12 residues. The CDR3 sequence: CASSFGSYEQYF. The CDR3 DNA reads as TGTGCCAGCAGTTTCGGCTCCTACGAGCAGTACTTC. The whole variable domain, filled in from reference TRBV7-9 and TRBJ2-7, reads DTGVSQNPRHKITKRGQNVTFRCDPISEHNRLYWYRQTLGQGPEFLTYFQNEAQLEKSRLLSDRFSAERPKGSFSTLEIQRTEQGDSAMYLCASSFGSYEQYFGPGTRLTVT.